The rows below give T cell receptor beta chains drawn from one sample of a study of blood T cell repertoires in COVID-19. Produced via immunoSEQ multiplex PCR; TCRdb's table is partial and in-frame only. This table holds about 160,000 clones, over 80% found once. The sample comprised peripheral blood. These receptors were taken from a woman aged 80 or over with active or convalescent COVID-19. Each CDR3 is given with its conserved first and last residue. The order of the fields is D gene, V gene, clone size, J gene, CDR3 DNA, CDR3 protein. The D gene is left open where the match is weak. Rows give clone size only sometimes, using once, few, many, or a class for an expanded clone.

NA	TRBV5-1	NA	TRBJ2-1	TGCGCCAGCAGCCTGGGAGGGGGCAGAGACAATGAGCAGTTCTTC	CASSLGGGRDNEQFF
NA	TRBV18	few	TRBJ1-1	TGTGCCAGCTCTCTAGGGGCGGACCGGACTGAAGCTTTCTTT	CASSLGADRTEAFF
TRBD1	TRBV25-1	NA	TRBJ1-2	TGTGCCAGCAGTGAAGGACAGGGCTATGGCTACACCTTC	CASSEGQGYGYTF
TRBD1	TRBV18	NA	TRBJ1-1	TGTGCCAGCTCACCTCTAGGACAGGGAAGCACTGAAGCTTTCTTT	CASSPLGQGSTEAFF
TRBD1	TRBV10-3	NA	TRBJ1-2	TGTGCCATCAGTGAGTCCGACAGGGGTTATGGCTACACCTTC	CAISESDRGYGYTF
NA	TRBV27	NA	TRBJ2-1	TGTGCCAGCAGCCTAGCTGGAGGCCCCGTGAATGAGCAGTTCTTC	CASSLAGGPVNEQFF
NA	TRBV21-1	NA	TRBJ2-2	TGTGCCAGCAGCTCTAGCGGGGGGTTCAGGAACACCGGGGAGCTGTTTTTT	CASSSSGGFRNTGELFF
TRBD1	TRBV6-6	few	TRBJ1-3	TGTGCCAGCAGTTATGGTGGGACAGGGCCTGGAAACACCATATATTTT	CASSYGGTGPGNTIYF
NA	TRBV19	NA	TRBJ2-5	TGTGCCAGTCCGAGGCCCCAAGAGACCCAGTACTTC	CASPRPQETQYF
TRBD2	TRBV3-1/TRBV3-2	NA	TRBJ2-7	TGTGCCAGCAGCCAAGATTCTAGCGGGGGAAGGGGCTACGAGCAGTACTTC	CASSQDSSGGRGYEQYF
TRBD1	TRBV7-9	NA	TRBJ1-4	TGTGCCAGCAGCTCCCCTACCGCGGCCCGACAGGGGCGAGGTCTGTTTTTT	CASSSPTAARQGRGLFF
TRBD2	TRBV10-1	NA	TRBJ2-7	TGCGCCAGCAGTGCGGGACTAGCGGGCTCCTACGAGCAGTACTTC	CASSAGLAGSYEQYF
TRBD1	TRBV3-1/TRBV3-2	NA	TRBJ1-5	TGTGCCAGCAGCCAAGGGGGACAGAGACATAATCAGCCCCAGCATTTT	CASSQGGQRHNQPQHF
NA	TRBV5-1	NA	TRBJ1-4	TGCGCCAGCAGCTTGGAAACGGGAAATGAAAAACTGTTTTTT	CASSLETGNEKLFF
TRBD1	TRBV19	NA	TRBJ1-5	TGTGCCAGTAGGGAAACAGGGGTACGGGACAATCAGCCCCAGCATTTT	CASRETGVRDNQPQHF
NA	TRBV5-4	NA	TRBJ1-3	TGTGCCAGCAACATACAGGGTTCTGGAAACACCATATATTTT	CASNIQGSGNTIYF
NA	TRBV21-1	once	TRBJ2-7	TGTGCCAGCAGCAGGGGACAGATCTACGAGCAGTACTTC	CASSRGQIYEQYF
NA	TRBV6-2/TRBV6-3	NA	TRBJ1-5	TGTGCCAGCAGTTACGAGGGCGTCTATAGCAATCAGCCCCAGCATTTT	CASSYEGVYSNQPQHF
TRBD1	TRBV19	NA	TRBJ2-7	TGTGCCACCAGAGACAGGGGGGATTCCTACGAGCAGTACTTC	CATRDRGDSYEQYF
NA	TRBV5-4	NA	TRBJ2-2	TGTGCCAGCAGCTTGGAGTACGGGCAGGGGAACACCGGGGAGCTGTTTTTT	CASSLEYGQGNTGELFF
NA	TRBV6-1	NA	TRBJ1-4	TGTGCCAGCAGTTATTTAGAGATCAGGGAAAAACTGTTTTTT	CASSYLEIREKLFF
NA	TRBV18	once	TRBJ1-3	TGTGCCAGCTCCCCCCCCTCCTCCTCTGGAAACACCATATATTTT	CASSPPSSSGNTIYF
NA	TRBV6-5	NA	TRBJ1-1	TGTGCCAGCAGTTTCGGACAGCTGAACACTGAAGCTTTCTTT	CASSFGQLNTEAFF
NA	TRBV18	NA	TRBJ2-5	TGTGCCAGCTCCCCAACCGAGATCCCAGAGACCCAGTACTTC	CASSPTEIPETQYF
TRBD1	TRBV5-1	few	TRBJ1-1	TGCGCCAGCAGCCGGGATACAGGGGGCTACACTGAAGCTTTCTTT	CASSRDTGGYTEAFF
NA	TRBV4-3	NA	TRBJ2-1	TGCGCCAGCAGCCAAGTGGGGGGACCCATCAATGAGCAGTTCTTC	CASSQVGGPINEQFF
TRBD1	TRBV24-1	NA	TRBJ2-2	TGTGCCACCAGTGATCCCGGGACAGGGCACTCCGGGGAGCTGTTTTTT	CATSDPGTGHSGELFF
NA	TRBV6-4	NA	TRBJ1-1	TGTGCCAGCAGTTTCGAGATGAACACTGAAGCTTTCTTT	CASSFEMNTEAFF
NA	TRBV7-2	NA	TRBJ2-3	TGTGCCAGCAGCTTCAGACTAGGGGACACAGATACGCAGTATTTT	CASSFRLGDTDTQYF
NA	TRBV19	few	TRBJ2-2	TGTGCCAGTAGTGCCTCCAGGGCGAACACCGGGGAGCTGTTTTTT	CASSASRANTGELFF
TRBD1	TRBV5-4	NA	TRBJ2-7	TGTGCCAGCAGCTTTGGGGACAGGCCCTACGAGCAGTACTTC	CASSFGDRPYEQYF
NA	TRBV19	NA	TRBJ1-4	TGTGCCAGTAGCGATCAGGGAGGGGAAAAACTGTTTTTT	CASSDQGGEKLFF
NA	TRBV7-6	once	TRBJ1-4	TGTGCCAGCAGCTTACAGGGTGGGAATGAAAAACTGTTTTTT	CASSLQGGNEKLFF
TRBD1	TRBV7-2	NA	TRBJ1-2	TGTGCCAGCAGCCCGGACAGGGAGGGCTATGGCTACACCTTC	CASSPDREGYGYTF
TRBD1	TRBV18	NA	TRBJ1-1	TGTGCCAGCTCACCACGACAGGGGGACATGAACACTGAAGCTTTCTTT	CASSPRQGDMNTEAFF
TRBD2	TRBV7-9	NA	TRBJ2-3	TGTGCCAGCAGCTCTCGGGTAGCGGGGGGCCGCCTAAACACAGATACGCAGTATTTT	CASSSRVAGGRLNTDTQYF
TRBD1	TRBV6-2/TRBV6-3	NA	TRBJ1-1	TGTGCCAGCAGTTACGGGTGGACAGGGGCCACTGAAGCTTTCTTT	CASSYGWTGATEAFF
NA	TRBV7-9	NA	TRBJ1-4	TGTGCCAGCAGCTTCGGAGACCTCCTTGATTTTGAAAAACTGTTTTTT	CASSFGDLLDFEKLFF
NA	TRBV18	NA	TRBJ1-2	TGTGCCAGCTCACCCCAGGGTATTACCTATGGCTACACCTTC	CASSPQGITYGYTF
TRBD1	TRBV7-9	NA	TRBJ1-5	TGTGCCAGCAGCCCCGGGACAGGGGCAGGGCCCCAGCATTTT	CASSPGTGAGPQHF
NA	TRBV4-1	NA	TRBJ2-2	TGCGCCAGCAGCCAATCCGGCGGCCTGAACACCGGGGAGCTGTTTTTT	CASSQSGGLNTGELFF
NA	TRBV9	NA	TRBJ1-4	TGTGCCAGCAGCGTAGGTAGAGGGATGGGTGAAAAACTGTTTTTT	CASSVGRGMGEKLFF
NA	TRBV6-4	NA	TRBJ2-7	TGTGCCAGCAGTGACTCGGCCAGAAGCTCCTACGAGCAGTACTTC	CASSDSARSSYEQYF
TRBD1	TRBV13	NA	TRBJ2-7	TGTGCCAGCAGCTTCCAGACCGACAGGGGAAACGAGCAGTACTTC	CASSFQTDRGNEQYF
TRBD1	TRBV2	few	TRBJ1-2	TGTGCCAGCAGTCGACAGGGGTCCTATGGCTACACCTTC	CASSRQGSYGYTF
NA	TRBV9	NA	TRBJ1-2	TGTGCCAGCAGAGGTGGAGGGTCTCCTCTAGGCTACACCTTC	CASRGGGSPLGYTF
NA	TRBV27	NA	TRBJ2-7	TGTGCCAGCAGCGGGGGGCAGAGCTCCTACGAGCAGTACTTC	CASSGGQSSYEQYF
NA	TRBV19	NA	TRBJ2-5	TGTGCCAGTAGTAGGGCATATCAAGAGACCCAGTACTTC	CASSRAYQETQYF
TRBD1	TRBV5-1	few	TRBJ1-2	TGCGCCAGCAGTCTGGCAAGGACAGGGGCTTTAGACTATGGCTACACCTTC	CASSLARTGALDYGYTF
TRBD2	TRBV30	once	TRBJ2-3	TGTGCCTGGAGTGTAGGTCTAGCGGGGGGGACAGATACGCAGTATTTT	CAWSVGLAGGTDTQYF
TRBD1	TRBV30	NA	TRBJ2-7	TGTGCCTGGAGCGGCCAGGGGGCCTACGAGCAGTACTTC	CAWSGQGAYEQYF
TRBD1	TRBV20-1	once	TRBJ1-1	TGCAGTGCTAGTAGACAGGGTTCGAACACTGAAGCTTTCTTT	CSASRQGSNTEAFF
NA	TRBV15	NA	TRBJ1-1	TGTGCCACCAGCAAGGAACAGGTGAATACTGAAGCTTTCTTT	CATSKEQVNTEAFF
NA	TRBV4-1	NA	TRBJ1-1	TGCGCCAGCAGCCCCAGGTGGGGGCCGGGGAACACTGAAGCTTTCTTT	CASSPRWGPGNTEAFF
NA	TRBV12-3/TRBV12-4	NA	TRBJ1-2	TGTGCCAGCAGTTTAAGTAACAGGGACGGCTACACCTTC	CASSLSNRDGYTF
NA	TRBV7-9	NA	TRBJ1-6	TGTGCCAGCAGACAAGACAGCGATAATTCACCCCTCCACTTT	CASRQDSDNSPLHF
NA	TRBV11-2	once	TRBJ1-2	TGTGCCAGCAGCCCCGAAGCGGGAATATATGGCTACACCTTC	CASSPEAGIYGYTF